Listed below are T cell receptor beta chains from one sample, sequenced in a study of blood T cell repertoires in COVID-19. Repertoires were generated with immunoSEQ multiplex PCR, while TCRdb's copy carries only in-frame clones and drops some. The profile shows about 530,000 clones, roughly nine tenths of them singletons. The sequencing sample was made of peripheral blood. The source is a woman between 45 and 60 years old with COVID-19, enrolled during active disease. CDR3s include the opening cysteine and the closing phenylalanine or tryptophan. D genes are given only for firm matches. Clone size is stated in some rows and not others, as once, few, many or a class when expanded.

CDR3 DNA | CDR3 protein | J gene | clone size | D gene | V gene
TGCGCCAGCAGCTTGGCGGGGAGGGGCGGGACAGATACGCAGTATTTT | CASSLAGRGGTDTQYF | TRBJ2-3 | NA | TRBD2 | TRBV5-1
TGCGCCAGCAGCTTAAGTGAGGGGGACAGGGGCCTTCGGGGCTACACCTTC | CASSLSEGDRGLRGYTF | TRBJ1-2 | NA | TRBD1 | TRBV4-1
TGTGCCAGCAGGGACAGGGCCTTCTCTGGAAACACCATATATTTT | CASRDRAFSGNTIYF | TRBJ1-3 | NA | TRBD1 | TRBV6-5
TGCAGCGTTGATCGGGGGTCCCTTGAAGCTTTCTTT | CSVDRGSLEAFF | TRBJ1-1 | NA | NA | TRBV29-1
TGTGCCAGCAGCCAAGATATCAGGGTGAGGTACGAGCAGTACTTC | CASSQDIRVRYEQYF | TRBJ2-7 | NA | NA | TRBV3-1/TRBV3-2
TGTGCCAGCAGCCAGACAGACAGGGGCGGCTATGGCTACACCTTC | CASSQTDRGGYGYTF | TRBJ1-2 | NA | TRBD1 | TRBV3-1/TRBV3-2
TGTGCCAGCGGTCAGAGAGGGGGAGGCTACACCTTC | CASGQRGGGYTF | TRBJ1-2 | few | NA | TRBV12-3/TRBV12-4
TGTGCCAGCAGATTCGGGACTTCCTACGAGCAGTACTTC | CASRFGTSYEQYF | TRBJ2-7 | NA | NA | TRBV12-3/TRBV12-4
TGTGCCAGCAGCCGGTCTGGGCTTAGGACTGAAGCTTTCTTT | CASSRSGLRTEAFF | TRBJ1-1 | NA | NA | TRBV6-5
TGTGCCAGCACCCGGGGGACAGGGAACGAGCAGTACTTC | CASTRGTGNEQYF | TRBJ2-7 | NA | TRBD1 | TRBV3-1/TRBV3-2